This TCR beta chain was recorded in a study of CD8+ T cells in alopecia areata. The study, taken as a whole, reports: Affected scalp, especially in alopecia totalis/universalis, had a higher clonality than normal scalp did.

Comments on this clone: The antigen remains unidentified.

Germline CDR1 reads SGDLS; CDR2 reads YYNGEE. This CDR3 is built from 15 residues. Between the trimmed V and J ends, which lost 4 bases and 6 bases, there was a span of 18 bases. After isolation, RNA underwent reverse transcription to generate cDNA as the sequencing template. TCRdb's table, derived via immunoSEQ multiplex PCR, lists solely in-frame clones and lacks some. The sample holds about 150,000 clones, about two thirds seen once. V usage is TRBV9 and J usage is TRBJ2-3; no reliable D call. The receptor was derived from a human donor in good health. Sequencing was performed on CD8+ T cells sorted from blood. CDR3 nucleotide sequence: TGTGCCAGCAGCCAGGTTGATAAAGTCGGCGATACGCAGTATTTT. This sequence encodes CASSQVDKVGDTQYF.